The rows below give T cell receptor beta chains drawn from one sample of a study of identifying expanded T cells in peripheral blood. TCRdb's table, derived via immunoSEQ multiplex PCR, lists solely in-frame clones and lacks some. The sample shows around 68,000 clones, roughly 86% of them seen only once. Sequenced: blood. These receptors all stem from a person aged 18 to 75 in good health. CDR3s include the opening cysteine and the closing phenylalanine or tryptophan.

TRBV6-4 CASSYEGPSYEQYF
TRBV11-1 CASSPLEIRTPQETQYF
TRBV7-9 CASSLAAQAGGYTF
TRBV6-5 CASSYSGTGATEQYF
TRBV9 CASSPSEANEQYF
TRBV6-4 CASSDGASVSTDTQYF
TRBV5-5 CASSPSSGENTIYF
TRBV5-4 CASSHRGGLGAFF
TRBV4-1 CASSQVGQGWETQYF
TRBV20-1 CSAPGAYEQYF
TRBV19 CASSMERGADTQYF
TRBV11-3 CASSLGGLGRAYNEQFF
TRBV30 CAWSGYSGGTMDGELFF
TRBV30 CAWSVGTGASTDTQYF
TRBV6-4 CASSEGQSGANVLTF
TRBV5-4 CASSAARDRGEDTQYF